The rows below give T cell receptor beta chains drawn from one sample of a study of T cell responses to AZD1222 COVID-19 vaccine. Profiling relied on immunoSEQ multiplex PCR, and the TCRdb table lists in-frame clones only, not all of them. This sample yields tens of thousands of clones, of which about 72% are seen a single time; over 20% belongs to the top ten. The sequences come from peripheral blood, collected on day 0 of AZD1222 vaccination. The receptors were sampled from an adult in good health. Both conserved end residues are part of each CDR3. D genes are given only for firm matches. Expanded clones get a size class; other rows say once, few or many, or leave the size out.

abundance: .; v_gene: TRBV2; d_gene: .; j_gene: TRBJ1-5; CDR3nt: TGTGCCAGCACAACAGAATATAGCAATCAGCCCCAGCATTTT; CDR3aa: CASTTEYSNQPQHF
abundance: .; v_gene: TRBV19; d_gene: .; j_gene: TRBJ2-3; CDR3nt: TGTGCCAGTAGTATCGGAACTAGCCCAGATACGCAGTATTTT; CDR3aa: CASSIGTSPDTQYF
abundance: .; v_gene: TRBV5-1; d_gene: .; j_gene: TRBJ1-1; CDR3nt: TGCGCCAGCAGCTGGAGCGTACAGATGAACACTGAAGCTTTCTTT; CDR3aa: CASSWSVQMNTEAFF
abundance: .; v_gene: TRBV5-1; d_gene: .; j_gene: TRBJ2-1; CDR3nt: TGCGCCAGCAGCCCGGGCTCCTACAATGAGCAGTTCTTC; CDR3aa: CASSPGSYNEQFF
abundance: .; v_gene: TRBV11-2; d_gene: .; j_gene: TRBJ1-1; CDR3nt: TGTGCCAGCAGTTATTTGAACACTGAAGCTTTCTTT; CDR3aa: CASSYLNTEAFF
abundance: .; v_gene: TRBV6-4; d_gene: TRBD1; j_gene: TRBJ1-2; CDR3nt: TGTGCCAGCAGTGACCTGGCAGGGGGAAGCTATGGCTACACCTTC; CDR3aa: CASSDLAGGSYGYTF
abundance: .; v_gene: TRBV11-2; d_gene: .; j_gene: TRBJ1-1; CDR3nt: TGTGGACAGCGAGTGGACACTGAAGCTTTCTTT; CDR3aa: CGQRVDTEAFF
abundance: .; v_gene: TRBV7-2; d_gene: .; j_gene: TRBJ1-2; CDR3nt: TGTGCCAGCAGCTTGGTACAGCACTATGGCTACACCTTC; CDR3aa: CASSLVQHYGYTF
abundance: .; v_gene: TRBV7-6; d_gene: TRBD1; j_gene: TRBJ2-1; CDR3nt: TGTGCCAGCAGCCAAGGGGACAGTAATGAGCAGTTCTTC; CDR3aa: CASSQGDSNEQFF
abundance: .; v_gene: TRBV19; d_gene: TRBD1; j_gene: TRBJ1-5; CDR3nt: TGTGCCAGTAGGTTGACAGGGGGTTCCAATCAGCCCCAGCATTTT; CDR3aa: CASRLTGGSNQPQHF
abundance: .; v_gene: TRBV29-1; d_gene: TRBD2; j_gene: TRBJ2-3; CDR3nt: TGCAGCGGGGGAGGGGTGGATACGCAGTATTTT; CDR3aa: CSGGGVDTQYF
abundance: .; v_gene: TRBV18; d_gene: TRBD2; j_gene: TRBJ2-3; CDR3nt: TGTGCCAGCTCACTGGGACTAGCGGATCACACAGATACGCAGTATTTT; CDR3aa: CASSLGLADHTDTQYF
abundance: .; v_gene: TRBV5-8; d_gene: .; j_gene: TRBJ2-7; CDR3nt: TGTGCCAGCAGGAGGGAGCGTTACTACGAGCAGTACTTC; CDR3aa: CASRRERYYEQYF
abundance: .; v_gene: TRBV6-5; d_gene: TRBD2; j_gene: TRBJ2-3; CDR3nt: TGTGCCAGCAGTCCTGGGACTAGCTTTGGTACGCAGTATTTT; CDR3aa: CASSPGTSFGTQYF
abundance: .; v_gene: TRBV7-9; d_gene: .; j_gene: TRBJ2-2; CDR3nt: TGTGCCAGCAGCTTAGGCTCCTGGGACACCGGGGAGCTGTTTTTT; CDR3aa: CASSLGSWDTGELFF
abundance: once; v_gene: TRBV7-2; d_gene: TRBD2; j_gene: TRBJ2-7; CDR3nt: TGTGCTACCCGGGGGCTAGCGGGAGGATTTCGGGAGCAGTACTTC; CDR3aa: CATRGLAGGFREQYF
abundance: once; v_gene: TRBV19; d_gene: .; j_gene: TRBJ1-3; CDR3nt: TGTGCCAGTAGTCTGGGGGACAACTCTGGAAACACCATATATTTT; CDR3aa: CASSLGDNSGNTIYF
abundance: .; v_gene: TRBV29-1; d_gene: TRBD2; j_gene: TRBJ2-3; CDR3nt: TGCAGCGCTCAGTCCCGCGGGGGGCATACGCAGTATTTT; CDR3aa: CSAQSRGGHTQYF
abundance: .; v_gene: TRBV11-2; d_gene: .; j_gene: TRBJ2-2; CDR3nt: TGTGCCAGCAGCCCCCACCTTAACACCGGGGAGCTGTTTTTT; CDR3aa: CASSPHLNTGELFF
abundance: .; v_gene: TRBV18; d_gene: .; j_gene: TRBJ2-3; CDR3nt: TGTGCCAGCTCCCCGTCCGGCGGCACAGATACGCAGTATTTT; CDR3aa: CASSPSGGTDTQYF
abundance: .; v_gene: TRBV30; d_gene: .; j_gene: TRBJ1-6; CDR3nt: TGTGCCTGGAAGCAACAGGCGAATTCACCCCTCCACTTT; CDR3aa: CAWKQQANSPLHF
abundance: once; v_gene: TRBV4-1; d_gene: TRBD1; j_gene: TRBJ2-3; CDR3nt: TGCGCCAGCAGCCAAGATCCCAGACAGGGTCAGGGTACGCAGTATTTT; CDR3aa: CASSQDPRQGQGTQYF
abundance: .; v_gene: TRBV24-1; d_gene: .; j_gene: TRBJ2-5; CDR3nt: TGTGCCACCAGTGATCCCCGAGGGAGCGGAGAGACCCAGTACTTC; CDR3aa: CATSDPRGSGETQYF
abundance: .; v_gene: TRBV3-1/TRBV3-2; d_gene: TRBD2; j_gene: TRBJ2-1; CDR3nt: TGTGCCAGCAGCCAAAGAGGGACTAGCGGGCGCGCCTCCTACAATGAGCAGTTCTTC; CDR3aa: CASSQRGTSGRASYNEQFF
abundance: .; v_gene: TRBV7-2; d_gene: TRBD1; j_gene: TRBJ1-5; CDR3nt: TGTGCCAGCAGTCCGGACAGGCTTAATCAGCCCCAGCATTTT; CDR3aa: CASSPDRLNQPQHF
abundance: .; v_gene: TRBV2; d_gene: TRBD2; j_gene: TRBJ2-2; CDR3nt: TGTGCCAGCCTTGGCGGGAGCTTCACCGGGGAGCTGTTTTTT; CDR3aa: CASLGGSFTGELFF
abundance: .; v_gene: TRBV6-5; d_gene: .; j_gene: TRBJ1-1; CDR3nt: TGTGCCAGCAGCCTGCCGGCAGCCATGAACACTGAAGCTTTCTTT; CDR3aa: CASSLPAAMNTEAFF
abundance: .; v_gene: TRBV6-5; d_gene: .; j_gene: TRBJ2-7; CDR3nt: TGTGCCAGCAGTAGCGAGACCTACGAGCAGTACTTC; CDR3aa: CASSSETYEQYF
abundance: .; v_gene: TRBV30; d_gene: .; j_gene: TRBJ2-1; CDR3nt: TGTGCCTGGAGTGCGGACAGCCTCTCCTACAATGAGCAGTTCTTC; CDR3aa: CAWSADSLSYNEQFF
abundance: .; v_gene: TRBV28; d_gene: TRBD1; j_gene: TRBJ2-1; CDR3nt: TGTGCCAGCTCTCGGGGACAGGGGAACAATGAGCAGTTCTTC; CDR3aa: CASSRGQGNNEQFF
abundance: .; v_gene: TRBV19; d_gene: TRBD2; j_gene: TRBJ2-2; CDR3nt: TGTGCCAGCAGTTCGGGAGGGGTCGGGGAGCTGTTTTTT; CDR3aa: CASSSGGVGELFF
abundance: .; v_gene: TRBV18; d_gene: .; j_gene: TRBJ1-1; CDR3nt: TGTGCCAGCTCTCCGGGGAACACTGAAGCTTTCTTT; CDR3aa: CASSPGNTEAFF
abundance: .; v_gene: TRBV5-1; d_gene: TRBD1; j_gene: TRBJ1-2; CDR3nt: TGCGCCAGCAGTCCGGGACAGGCGTATAGCTATGGCTACACCTTC; CDR3aa: CASSPGQAYSYGYTF
abundance: .; v_gene: TRBV18; d_gene: .; j_gene: TRBJ1-6; CDR3nt: TGTGCCAGCTCACCACCTCCGGTTTCACCCCTCCACTTT; CDR3aa: CASSPPPVSPLHF
abundance: .; v_gene: TRBV29-1; d_gene: .; j_gene: TRBJ2-1; CDR3nt: TGCAGCGTTGGACAGGCGGCCAATGAGCAGTTCTTC; CDR3aa: CSVGQAANEQFF
abundance: .; v_gene: TRBV19; d_gene: TRBD1; j_gene: TRBJ2-5; CDR3nt: TGTGCCAGTAGTGGTACAGGGGTGGAGACCCAGTACTTC; CDR3aa: CASSGTGVETQYF
abundance: .; v_gene: TRBV24-1; d_gene: TRBD1; j_gene: TRBJ1-5; CDR3nt: TGTGCCACCATTCAGGGGGTTTATAGCAATCAGCCCCAGCATTTT; CDR3aa: CATIQGVYSNQPQHF
abundance: .; v_gene: TRBV5-6; d_gene: .; j_gene: TRBJ2-2; CDR3nt: TGTGCCAGCAGCTTGGGACAAAACACCGGGGAGCTGTTTTTT; CDR3aa: CASSLGQNTGELFF
abundance: .; v_gene: TRBV7-9; d_gene: TRBD2; j_gene: TRBJ2-5; CDR3nt: TGTGCCAGCAGCTTAACTAGCGGGAGCGAGACCCAGTACTTC; CDR3aa: CASSLTSGSETQYF
abundance: few; v_gene: TRBV7-9; d_gene: .; j_gene: TRBJ1-2; CDR3nt: TGTGCCAGCAGCTTCGTAGCGCGGGCAGGGACTGGCTACACCTTC; CDR3aa: CASSFVARAGTGYTF
abundance: .; v_gene: TRBV28; d_gene: .; j_gene: TRBJ2-4; CDR3nt: TGTGCCAGCAGTTTATCCTTGGCAACCCCTAGGACCAAAAACATTCAGTACTTC; CDR3aa: CASSLSLATPRTKNIQYF
abundance: .; v_gene: TRBV6-2/TRBV6-3; d_gene: .; j_gene: TRBJ2-7; CDR3nt: TGTGCCAGCAGTTTGTGGAGCGGTTCGAGGGGAAACGAGCAGTACTTC; CDR3aa: CASSLWSGSRGNEQYF
abundance: .; v_gene: TRBV15; d_gene: .; j_gene: TRBJ2-7; CDR3nt: TGTGCCACCAGCAGAGAGGGGGTGTCCTACGAGCAGTACTTC; CDR3aa: CATSREGVSYEQYF
abundance: .; v_gene: TRBV10-3; d_gene: TRBD2; j_gene: TRBJ2-1; CDR3nt: TGTGCCATCAGTGAGGCTAGCGGGAGCGTTGCTGAGCAGTTCTTC; CDR3aa: CAISEASGSVAEQFF
abundance: .; v_gene: TRBV25-1; d_gene: .; j_gene: TRBJ1-1; CDR3nt: TGTGCCAGCAGTGACGCAGGCGGGGTATCTGAAGCTTTCTTT; CDR3aa: CASSDAGGVSEAFF
abundance: once; v_gene: TRBV7-2; d_gene: .; j_gene: TRBJ2-2; CDR3nt: TGTGCCAGCAGCTTAGCGACAGGTAGATCCGGGGAGCTGTTTTTT; CDR3aa: CASSLATGRSGELFF
abundance: .; v_gene: TRBV11-1; d_gene: TRBD1; j_gene: TRBJ1-5; CDR3nt: TGTGCCAGCAGCTTGACAGGGGCGGGCAATCAGCCCCAGCATTTT; CDR3aa: CASSLTGAGNQPQHF
abundance: once; v_gene: TRBV7-2; d_gene: .; j_gene: TRBJ1-1; CDR3nt: TGTGCCACCAAATTAGTCAGGGATGACACTGAAGCTTTCTTT; CDR3aa: CATKLVRDDTEAFF
abundance: .; v_gene: TRBV21-1; d_gene: .; j_gene: TRBJ1-2; CDR3nt: TGTGCCAGCAGCTCCCGCAGCCATGGCTACACCTTC; CDR3aa: CASSSRSHGYTF
abundance: .; v_gene: TRBV29-1; d_gene: .; j_gene: TRBJ2-6; CDR3nt: TGCAGCGTTCAAGGGGATGATGGGGCCAACGTCCTGACTTTC; CDR3aa: CSVQGDDGANVLTF
abundance: .; v_gene: TRBV18; d_gene: TRBD1; j_gene: TRBJ1-3; CDR3nt: TGTGCCAGCTCACGCAACACAGGGGTCGGAAACACCATATATTTT; CDR3aa: CASSRNTGVGNTIYF
abundance: many; v_gene: TRBV7-2; d_gene: TRBD1; j_gene: TRBJ1-5; CDR3nt: TGTGCCAGCAGCCTATGGACAGGGCCAAATCAGCCCCAGCATTTT; CDR3aa: CASSLWTGPNQPQHF
abundance: .; v_gene: TRBV5-1; d_gene: TRBD1; j_gene: TRBJ1-2; CDR3nt: TGCGCCAGCAGTGACTGGACAGGGGGCGTATCGGGTGGCTACACCTTC; CDR3aa: CASSDWTGGVSGGYTF
abundance: .; v_gene: TRBV11-2; d_gene: TRBD2; j_gene: TRBJ2-7; CDR3nt: TGTGCCAGCAACAGAGCGGGAGTGGGCGAGCAGTACTTC; CDR3aa: CASNRAGVGEQYF
abundance: few; v_gene: TRBV12-3/TRBV12-4; d_gene: .; j_gene: TRBJ2-1; CDR3nt: TGTGCCAGCAGTTCCCGACAGGAGCAGTTCTTC; CDR3aa: CASSSRQEQFF